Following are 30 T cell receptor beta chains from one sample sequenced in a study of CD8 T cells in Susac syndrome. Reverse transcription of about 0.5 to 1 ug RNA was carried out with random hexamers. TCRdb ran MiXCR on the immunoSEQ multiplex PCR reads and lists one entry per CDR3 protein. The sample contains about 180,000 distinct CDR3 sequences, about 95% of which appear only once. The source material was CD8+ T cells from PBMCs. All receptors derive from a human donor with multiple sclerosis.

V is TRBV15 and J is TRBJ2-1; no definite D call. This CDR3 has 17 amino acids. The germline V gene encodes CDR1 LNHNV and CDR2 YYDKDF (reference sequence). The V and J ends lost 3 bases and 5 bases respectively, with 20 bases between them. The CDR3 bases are TGTGCCACCAGCAGCCGATGGGGTAATAACTTAAACAATGAGCAGTTCTTC. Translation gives CATSSRWGNNLNNEQFF.

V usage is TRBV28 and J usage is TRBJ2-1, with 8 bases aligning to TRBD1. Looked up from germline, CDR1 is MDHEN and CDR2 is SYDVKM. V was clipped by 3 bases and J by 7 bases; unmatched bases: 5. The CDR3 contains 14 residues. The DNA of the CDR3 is TGTGCCAGCAGTTTCTTGGACAGGGAAAATGAGCAGTTCTTC. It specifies CASSFLDRENEQFF.

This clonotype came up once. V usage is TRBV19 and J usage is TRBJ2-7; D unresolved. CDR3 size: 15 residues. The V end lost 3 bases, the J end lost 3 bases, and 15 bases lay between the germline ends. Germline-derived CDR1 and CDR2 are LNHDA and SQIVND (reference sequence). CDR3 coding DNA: TGTGCCAGTAGTATTGAGGCTAGACGCATCTACGAGCAGTACTTC. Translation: CASSIEARRIYEQYF.

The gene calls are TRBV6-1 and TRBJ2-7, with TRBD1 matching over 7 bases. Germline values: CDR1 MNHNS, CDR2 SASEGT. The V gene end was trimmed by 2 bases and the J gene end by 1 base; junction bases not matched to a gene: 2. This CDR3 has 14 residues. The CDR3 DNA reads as TGTGCCAGCAGTGAACTGGACAGGTCCTACGAGCAGTACTTC. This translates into CASSELDRSYEQYF.

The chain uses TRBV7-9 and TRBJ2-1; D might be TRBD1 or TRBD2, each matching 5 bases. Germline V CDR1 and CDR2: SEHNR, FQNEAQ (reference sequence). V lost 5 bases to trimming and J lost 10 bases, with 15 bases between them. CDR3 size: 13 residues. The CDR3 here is CASSTGTTLEQFF. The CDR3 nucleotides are TGTGCCAGCAGCACCGGGACCACCTTAGAGCAGTTCTTC.

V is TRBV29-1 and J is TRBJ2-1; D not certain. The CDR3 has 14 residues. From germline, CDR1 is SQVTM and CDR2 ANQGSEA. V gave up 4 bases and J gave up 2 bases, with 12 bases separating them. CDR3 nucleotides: TGCAGCGTTGCAAGAGTTGGCCCCTACAATGAGCAGTTCTTC. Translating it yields CSVARVGPYNEQFF.

The CDR3 protein is CASSPADLGTGELFF. CDR3 nucleotide sequence: TGTGCCAGCAGTCCGGCGGACCTGGGCACCGGGGAGCTGTTTTTT. The gene calls are TRBV6-6 and TRBJ2-2; no definite D call. The germline V gene encodes CDR1 MNHNY and CDR2 SVGAGI (reference sequence). Trimming took 5 bases from V and 4 from J, leaving 14 bases between them. The CDR3 contains 15 residues.

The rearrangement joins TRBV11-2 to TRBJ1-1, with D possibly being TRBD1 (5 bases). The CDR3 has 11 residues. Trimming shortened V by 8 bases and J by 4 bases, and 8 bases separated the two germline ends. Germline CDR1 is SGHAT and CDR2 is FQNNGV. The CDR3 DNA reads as TGTGCCAGCGGGGGACGCACTGAAGCTTTCTTT. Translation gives CASGGRTEAFF.

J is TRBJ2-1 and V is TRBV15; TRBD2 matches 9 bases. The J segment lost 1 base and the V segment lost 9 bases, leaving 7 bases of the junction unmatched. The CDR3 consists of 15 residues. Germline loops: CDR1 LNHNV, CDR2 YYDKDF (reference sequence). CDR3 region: CATSSGTASYNEQFF. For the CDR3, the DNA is TGTGCCACGTCTAGCGGGACAGCTTCCTACAATGAGCAGTTCTTC.

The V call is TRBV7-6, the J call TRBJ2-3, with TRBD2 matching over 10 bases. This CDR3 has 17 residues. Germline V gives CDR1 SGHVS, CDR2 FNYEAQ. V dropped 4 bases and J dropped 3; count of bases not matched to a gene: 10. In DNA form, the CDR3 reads TGTGCCAGCAGCTGGGCCCTAGCGGGAGTTAGGACAGATACGCAGTATTTT. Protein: CASSWALAGVRTDTQYF.

CDR3 amino acids: CATSRDRGINTGELFF. The CDR3 DNA reads TGTGCCACCAGCAGAGATCGGGGCATCAACACCGGGGAGCTGTTTTTT. This chain connects TRBV15 to TRBJ2-2; either TRBD1 or TRBD2 may supply D (5 bases each). Germline values: CDR1 LNHNV, CDR2 YYDKDF (reference sequence). V was trimmed by 0 bases and J by 2 bases, leaving 10 bases between them. The CDR3 has 16 residues.

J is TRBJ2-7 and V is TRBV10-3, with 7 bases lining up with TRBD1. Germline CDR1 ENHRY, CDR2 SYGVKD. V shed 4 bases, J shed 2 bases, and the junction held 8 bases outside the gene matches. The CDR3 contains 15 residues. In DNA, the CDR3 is TGTGCCATCAGTGGACCGGACAGGAGAACCTACGAGCAGTACTTC. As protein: CAISGPDRRTYEQYF.

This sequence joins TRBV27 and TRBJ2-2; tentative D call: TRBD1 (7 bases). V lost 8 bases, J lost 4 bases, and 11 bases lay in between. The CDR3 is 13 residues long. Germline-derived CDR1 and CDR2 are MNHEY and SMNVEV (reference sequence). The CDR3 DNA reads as TGTGCCAGCCGACAGGGAGGCACCGGGGAGCTGTTTTTT. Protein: CASRQGGTGELFF.

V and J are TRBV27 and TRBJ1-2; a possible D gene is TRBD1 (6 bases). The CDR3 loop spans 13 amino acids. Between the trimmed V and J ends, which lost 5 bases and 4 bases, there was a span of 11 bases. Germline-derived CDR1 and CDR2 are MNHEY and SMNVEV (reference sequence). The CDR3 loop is CASSPGGSYGYTF. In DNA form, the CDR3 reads TGTGCCAGCAGTCCGGGGGGCAGCTATGGCTACACCTTC.

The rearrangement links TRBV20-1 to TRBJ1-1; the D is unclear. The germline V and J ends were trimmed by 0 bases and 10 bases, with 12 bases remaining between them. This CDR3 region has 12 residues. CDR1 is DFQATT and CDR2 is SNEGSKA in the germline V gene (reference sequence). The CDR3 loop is CSAREGSQAAFF. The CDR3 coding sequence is TGCAGTGCTAGAGAGGGGTCCCAGGCAGCTTTCTTT.

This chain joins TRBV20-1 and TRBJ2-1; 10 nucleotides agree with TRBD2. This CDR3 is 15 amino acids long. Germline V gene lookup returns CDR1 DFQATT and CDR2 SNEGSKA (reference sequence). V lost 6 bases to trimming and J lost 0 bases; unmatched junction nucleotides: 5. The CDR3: CSASGRALSYNEQFF. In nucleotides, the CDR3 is TGCAGTGCCAGCGGGAGGGCCCTCTCCTACAATGAGCAGTTCTTC.

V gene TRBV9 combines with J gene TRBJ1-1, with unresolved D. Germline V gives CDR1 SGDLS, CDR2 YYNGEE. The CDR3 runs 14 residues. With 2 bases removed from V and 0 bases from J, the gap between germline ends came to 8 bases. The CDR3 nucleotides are TGTGCCAGCAGCGTGAGAAGTATGAACACTGAAGCTTTCTTT. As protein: CASSVRSMNTEAFF.

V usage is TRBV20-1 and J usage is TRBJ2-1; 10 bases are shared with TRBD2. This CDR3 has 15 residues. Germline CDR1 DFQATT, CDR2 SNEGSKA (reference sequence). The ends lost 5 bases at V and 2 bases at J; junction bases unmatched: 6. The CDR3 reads CSAQGLAEAYNEQFF. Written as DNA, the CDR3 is TGCAGTGCTCAAGGACTAGCGGAAGCCTACAATGAGCAGTTCTTC.

For the CDR3, the DNA is TGCGCCAGCAGCCCCGGGCCAGCACAAGAGACCCAGTACTTC. Translating it yields CASSPGPAQETQYF. The V and J genes are TRBV4-1 and TRBJ2-5; D not certain. V gave up 4 bases and J gave up 2 bases, with 11 bases separating them. The CDR3 has 14 amino acids. Germline CDR1 is MGHRA and CDR2 is YSYEKL.

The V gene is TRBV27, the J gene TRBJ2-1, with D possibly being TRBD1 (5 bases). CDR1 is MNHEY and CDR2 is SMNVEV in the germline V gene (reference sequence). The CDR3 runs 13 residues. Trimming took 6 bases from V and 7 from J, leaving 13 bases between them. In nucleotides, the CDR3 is TGTGCCAGCAGGCCCTCGACAGATAATGAGCAGTTCTTC. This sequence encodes CASRPSTDNEQFF.

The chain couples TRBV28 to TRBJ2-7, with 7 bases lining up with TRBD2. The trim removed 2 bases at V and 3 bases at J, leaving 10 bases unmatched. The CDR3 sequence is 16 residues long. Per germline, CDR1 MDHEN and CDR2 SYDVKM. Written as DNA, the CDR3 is TGTGCCAGCAGTTTAAAGGTAACGGAGCGGGGCTACGAGCAGTACTTC. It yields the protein CASSLKVTERGYEQYF.

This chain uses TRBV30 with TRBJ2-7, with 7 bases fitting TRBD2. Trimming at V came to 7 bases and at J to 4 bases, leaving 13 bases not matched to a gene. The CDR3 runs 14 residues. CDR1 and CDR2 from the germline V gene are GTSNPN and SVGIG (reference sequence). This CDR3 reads CAYLLAGEGYEQYF. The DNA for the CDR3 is TGTGCCTACCTTCTGGCGGGAGAGGGGTACGAGCAGTACTTC.

CDR3 nucleotide sequence: TGCAGTGCTAAACTCTTCGGACTAGCGGGAGAAGATACGCAGTATTTT. Its translation: CSAKLFGLAGEDTQYF. J is TRBJ2-3 and V is TRBV20-1; 13 nucleotides match TRBD2. This CDR3 has 16 residues. V lost 4 bases and J lost 5; bases outside the gene matches: 9. The germline CDR1 and CDR2 sequences are DFQATT and SNEGSKA (reference sequence).

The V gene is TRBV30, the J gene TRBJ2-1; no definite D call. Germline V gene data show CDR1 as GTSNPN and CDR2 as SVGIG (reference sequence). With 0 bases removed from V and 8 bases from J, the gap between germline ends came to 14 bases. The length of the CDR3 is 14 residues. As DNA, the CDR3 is TGTGCCTGGAGTGTACTTGTACAAGCCGATGAGCAGTTCTTC. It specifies CAWSVLVQADEQFF.

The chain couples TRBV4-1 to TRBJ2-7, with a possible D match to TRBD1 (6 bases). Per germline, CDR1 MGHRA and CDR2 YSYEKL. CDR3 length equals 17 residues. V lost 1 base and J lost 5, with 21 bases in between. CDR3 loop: CASSQVIRSQGTHEQYF. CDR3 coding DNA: TGCGCCAGCAGCCAAGTCATACGATCACAGGGAACCCACGAGCAGTACTTC.

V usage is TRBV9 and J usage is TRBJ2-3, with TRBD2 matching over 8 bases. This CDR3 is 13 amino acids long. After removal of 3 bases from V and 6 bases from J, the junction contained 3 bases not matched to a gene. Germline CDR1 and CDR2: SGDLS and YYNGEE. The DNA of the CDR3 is TGTGCCAGCAGCGGACTAGCGCGGGATACGCAGTATTTT. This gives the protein CASSGLARDTQYF.

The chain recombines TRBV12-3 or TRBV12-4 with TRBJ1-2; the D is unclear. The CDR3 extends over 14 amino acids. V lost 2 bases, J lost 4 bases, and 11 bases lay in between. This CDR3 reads CASSLTVLGYGYTF. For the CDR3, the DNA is TGTGCCAGCAGTTTAACAGTCCTCGGCTATGGCTACACCTTC.

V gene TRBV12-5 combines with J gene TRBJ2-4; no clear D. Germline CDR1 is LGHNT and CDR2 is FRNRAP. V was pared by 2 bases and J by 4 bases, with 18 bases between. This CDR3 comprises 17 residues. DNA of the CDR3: TGTGCTAGTGGTTTGCCACTGAGTCGGACGGCTAAAAACATTCAGTACTTC. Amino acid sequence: CASGLPLSRTAKNIQYF.

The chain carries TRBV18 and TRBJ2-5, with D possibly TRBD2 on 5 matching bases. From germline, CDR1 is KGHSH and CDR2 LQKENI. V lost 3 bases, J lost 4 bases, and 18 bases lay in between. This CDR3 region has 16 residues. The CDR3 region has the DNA TGTGCCAGCTCACCGGGTCTCGCGGGTAGAGGAGAGACCCAGTACTTC. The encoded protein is CASSPGLAGRGETQYF. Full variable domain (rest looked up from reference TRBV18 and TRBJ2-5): NAGVMQNPRHLVRRRGQEARLRCSPMKGHSHVYWYRQLPEEGLKFMVYLQKENIIDESGMPKERFSAEFPKEGPSILRIQQVVRGDSAAYFCASSPGLAGRGETQYFGPGTRLLVL.

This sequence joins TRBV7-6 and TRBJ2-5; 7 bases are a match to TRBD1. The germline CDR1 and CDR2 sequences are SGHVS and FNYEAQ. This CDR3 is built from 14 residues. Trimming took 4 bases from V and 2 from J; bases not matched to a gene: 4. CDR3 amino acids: CASSYGTEQETQYF. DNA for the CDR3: TGTGCCAGCAGCTACGGGACAGAACAAGAGACCCAGTACTTC.